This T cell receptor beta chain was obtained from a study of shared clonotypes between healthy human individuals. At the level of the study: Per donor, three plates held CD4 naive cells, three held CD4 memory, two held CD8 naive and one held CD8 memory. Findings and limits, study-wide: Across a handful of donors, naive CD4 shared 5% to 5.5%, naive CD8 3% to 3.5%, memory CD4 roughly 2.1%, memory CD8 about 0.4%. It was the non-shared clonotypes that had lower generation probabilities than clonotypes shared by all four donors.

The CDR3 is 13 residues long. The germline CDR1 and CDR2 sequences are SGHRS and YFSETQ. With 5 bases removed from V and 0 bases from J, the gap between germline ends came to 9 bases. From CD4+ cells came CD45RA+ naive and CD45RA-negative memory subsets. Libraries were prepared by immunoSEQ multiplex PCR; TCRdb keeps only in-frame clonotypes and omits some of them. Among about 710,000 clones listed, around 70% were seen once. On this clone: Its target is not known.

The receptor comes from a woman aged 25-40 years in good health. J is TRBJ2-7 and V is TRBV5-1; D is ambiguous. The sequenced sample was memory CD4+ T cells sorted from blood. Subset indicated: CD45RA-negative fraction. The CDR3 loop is CASRPASSYEQYF. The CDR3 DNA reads TGCGCCAGCAGACCCGCGAGCTCCTACGAGCAGTACTTC. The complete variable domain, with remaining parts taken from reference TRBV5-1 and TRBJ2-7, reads KAGVTQTPRYLIKTRGQQVTLSCSPISGHRSVSWYQQTPGQGLQFLFEYFSETQRNKGNFPGRFSGRQFSNSRSEMNVSTLELGDSALYLCASRPASSYEQYFGPGTRLTVT.